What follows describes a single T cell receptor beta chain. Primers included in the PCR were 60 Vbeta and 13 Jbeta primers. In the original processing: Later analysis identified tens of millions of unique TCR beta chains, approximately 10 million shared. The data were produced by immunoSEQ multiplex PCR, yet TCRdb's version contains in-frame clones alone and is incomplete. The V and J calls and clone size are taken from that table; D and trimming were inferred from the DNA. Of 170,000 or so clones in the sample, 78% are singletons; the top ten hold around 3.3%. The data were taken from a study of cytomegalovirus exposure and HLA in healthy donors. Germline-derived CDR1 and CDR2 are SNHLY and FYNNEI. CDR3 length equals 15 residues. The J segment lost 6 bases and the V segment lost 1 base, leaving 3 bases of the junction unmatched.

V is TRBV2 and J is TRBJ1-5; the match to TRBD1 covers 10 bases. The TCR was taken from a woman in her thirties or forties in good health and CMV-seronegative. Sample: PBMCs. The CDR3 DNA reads TGTGCCAGCAGTGAAGGGACAGGGGGGGTTCAGCCCCAGCATTTT. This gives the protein CASSEGTGGVQPQHF.